This is a list of T cell receptor beta chains from one sample in a study of blood T cell repertoires in COVID-19. Profiling relied on immunoSEQ multiplex PCR, and the TCRdb table lists in-frame clones only, not all of them. Altogether under 500,000 clones are present, 87% being singletons, with the ten largest covering approximately 2%. The specimen sequenced was PBMCs or T cells enriched from blood (not recorded which). The source of these receptors is a woman between 18 and 29 years old with acute COVID-19. Each CDR3 is given with its conserved first and last residue. The order of the fields is D gene, V gene, CDR3 length, clone size, J gene, CDR3 DNA, CDR3 protein. A D gene is named only where the DNA matches it firmly. The size entry is marked missing in some rows and otherwise reads once, few, many or a size class.

D gene: NA; V gene: TRBV12-5; CDR3 length: 13; clone size: few; J gene: TRBJ2-5; CDR3 DNA: TGTGCTAGTGGTTTAGGCAGGCAAGAGACCCAGTACTTC; CDR3 protein: CASGLGRQETQYF
D gene: TRBD1; V gene: TRBV19; CDR3 length: 15; clone size: NA; J gene: TRBJ1-2; CDR3 DNA: TGTGCCAGTAGGCCCGGGACAGGCACTCACTATGGCTACACCTTC; CDR3 protein: CASRPGTGTHYGYTF
D gene: TRBD1; V gene: TRBV18; CDR3 length: 16; clone size: NA; J gene: TRBJ2-3; CDR3 DNA: TGTGCCAGCTCACCACAGGACAGGGCACGCACAGATACGCAGTATTTT; CDR3 protein: CASSPQDRARTDTQYF
D gene: TRBD1; V gene: TRBV5-6; CDR3 length: 16; clone size: NA; J gene: TRBJ1-1; CDR3 DNA: TGTGCCAGCAGGAACCGGGACAGGGGTCGGTACACTGAAGCTTTCTTT; CDR3 protein: CASRNRDRGRYTEAFF
D gene: NA; V gene: TRBV19; CDR3 length: 16; clone size: once; J gene: TRBJ1-4; CDR3 DNA: TGTGCCAGTAATTGGGGCCGGACAGAAAAAAATGAAAAACTGTTTTTT; CDR3 protein: CASNWGRTEKNEKLFF
D gene: NA; V gene: TRBV7-6; CDR3 length: 15; clone size: NA; J gene: TRBJ1-2; CDR3 DNA: TGTGCCAGCAGCTTAAATGGGGAGGGGAACTATGGCTACACCTTC; CDR3 protein: CASSLNGEGNYGYTF
D gene: NA; V gene: TRBV7-9; CDR3 length: 14; clone size: NA; J gene: TRBJ2-1; CDR3 DNA: TGTGCCAGCAGCTTCCAGACACAGTACAATGAGCAGTTCTTC; CDR3 protein: CASSFQTQYNEQFF
D gene: TRBD1; V gene: TRBV19; CDR3 length: 14; clone size: NA; J gene: TRBJ2-7; CDR3 DNA: TGTGCCAGTAACCCGACAGGGATATTAGACGAGCAGTACTTC; CDR3 protein: CASNPTGILDEQYF
D gene: NA; V gene: TRBV10-3; CDR3 length: 12; clone size: NA; J gene: TRBJ2-1; CDR3 DNA: TGTGCCATCATGGACGGGGGAAATGAGCAGTTCTTC; CDR3 protein: CAIMDGGNEQFF
D gene: TRBD1; V gene: TRBV19; CDR3 length: 15; clone size: NA; J gene: TRBJ1-4; CDR3 DNA: TGTGCCAGTAGTATAGGGGGACAGGTTAATGAAAAACTGTTTTTT; CDR3 protein: CASSIGGQVNEKLFF
D gene: NA; V gene: TRBV28; CDR3 length: 11; clone size: NA; J gene: TRBJ2-2; CDR3 DNA: TGTGCCAGCAGTTTTCCGGGGGAGCTGTTTTTT; CDR3 protein: CASSFPGELFF
D gene: NA; V gene: TRBV19; CDR3 length: 12; clone size: NA; J gene: TRBJ1-5; CDR3 DNA: TGTGCCAGTAGTATAGCGGCGGGGGCCCAGCATTTT; CDR3 protein: CASSIAAGAQHF
D gene: NA; V gene: TRBV14; CDR3 length: 11; clone size: NA; J gene: TRBJ2-7; CDR3 DNA: TGTGCCAGCAGCCAACAGTTGGAGCAGTACTTC; CDR3 protein: CASSQQLEQYF
D gene: NA; V gene: TRBV4-1; CDR3 length: 15; clone size: NA; J gene: TRBJ2-1; CDR3 DNA: TGCGCCAGCAGCCAAGCAGCGACTAGCTACAATGAGCAGTTCTTC; CDR3 protein: CASSQAATSYNEQFF
D gene: NA; V gene: TRBV4-1; CDR3 length: 16; clone size: NA; J gene: TRBJ2-7; CDR3 DNA: TGCGCCAGCAGCCAAGCCTTTAGACTAGAACTTTACGAGCAGTACTTC; CDR3 protein: CASSQAFRLELYEQYF
D gene: TRBD1; V gene: TRBV4-2; CDR3 length: 15; clone size: NA; J gene: TRBJ1-2; CDR3 DNA: TGTGCCAGCAGCCAAGGAGGGGGCGCGGGCTATGGCTACACCTTC; CDR3 protein: CASSQGGGAGYGYTF
D gene: NA; V gene: TRBV15; CDR3 length: 16; clone size: NA; J gene: TRBJ2-2; CDR3 DNA: TGTGCCACCAGCAGAGTTGCAGACATGAACACCGGGGAGCTGTTTTTT; CDR3 protein: CATSRVADMNTGELFF
D gene: TRBD2; V gene: TRBV19; CDR3 length: 18; clone size: NA; J gene: TRBJ2-1; CDR3 DNA: TGTGCCAGTAGAGATGGATCGCGGGGGGTTGGCCGGAGGAATGAGCAGTTCTTC; CDR3 protein: CASRDGSRGVGRRNEQFF
D gene: NA; V gene: TRBV28; CDR3 length: 14; clone size: NA; J gene: TRBJ2-3; CDR3 DNA: TGTGCCAGCAGTGCTGATTCAGGGTTGGATACGCAGTATTTT; CDR3 protein: CASSADSGLDTQYF
D gene: NA; V gene: TRBV29-1; CDR3 length: 15; clone size: NA; J gene: TRBJ2-5; CDR3 DNA: TGCAGCGTTGTCCCAATAGGAGGAGGTACAGAGACCCAGTACTTC; CDR3 protein: CSVVPIGGGTETQYF
D gene: TRBD1; V gene: TRBV19; CDR3 length: 12; clone size: NA; J gene: TRBJ1-2; CDR3 DNA: TGTGCCAGTATGTACAGGGGAATTGGCTACACCTTC; CDR3 protein: CASMYRGIGYTF
D gene: TRBD2; V gene: TRBV5-1; CDR3 length: 16; clone size: NA; J gene: TRBJ2-7; CDR3 DNA: TGCGCCAGCAGCTTGTTGTCTAGCGGGGGGATCTACGAGCAGTACTTC; CDR3 protein: CASSLLSSGGIYEQYF
D gene: NA; V gene: TRBV3-1/TRBV3-2; CDR3 length: 13; clone size: NA; J gene: TRBJ1-1; CDR3 DNA: TGTGCCAGCAGCCCACAGGGTAACACTGAAGCTTTCTTT; CDR3 protein: CASSPQGNTEAFF
D gene: NA; V gene: TRBV12-3/TRBV12-4; CDR3 length: 12; clone size: NA; J gene: TRBJ1-4; CDR3 DNA: TGTGCCAGCAGTTGGACAGATGAAAAACTGTTTTTT; CDR3 protein: CASSWTDEKLFF
D gene: NA; V gene: TRBV20-1; CDR3 length: 13; clone size: NA; J gene: TRBJ2-1; CDR3 DNA: TGCAGTGCTAGTAGAGGTCGTTTCAATGAGCAGTTCTTC; CDR3 protein: CSASRGRFNEQFF
D gene: NA; V gene: TRBV7-9; CDR3 length: 14; clone size: NA; J gene: TRBJ1-5; CDR3 DNA: TGTGCCAGCAGCCAGGGTACCGGGGGTCAGCCCCAGCATTTT; CDR3 protein: CASSQGTGGQPQHF
D gene: TRBD1; V gene: TRBV9; CDR3 length: 14; clone size: NA; J gene: TRBJ1-5; CDR3 DNA: TGTGCCAGCAGCGACGGGACAGGGGGACAGCCCCAGCATTTT; CDR3 protein: CASSDGTGGQPQHF
D gene: TRBD2; V gene: TRBV7-2; CDR3 length: 12; clone size: NA; J gene: TRBJ2-1; CDR3 DNA: TGTGCCAGCAGGAGCGGGAGCAATGAGCAGTTCTTC; CDR3 protein: CASRSGSNEQFF
D gene: TRBD1; V gene: TRBV14; CDR3 length: 14; clone size: NA; J gene: TRBJ2-2; CDR3 DNA: TGTGCCAGCAGACTACAGGGGGCGACCGGGGAGCTGTTTTTT; CDR3 protein: CASRLQGATGELFF
D gene: TRBD2; V gene: TRBV6-6; CDR3 length: 16; clone size: NA; J gene: TRBJ2-7; CDR3 DNA: TGTGCCAGCAGGGATAGCTGGGGGGGGAACCCCTACGAGCAGTACTTC; CDR3 protein: CASRDSWGGNPYEQYF
D gene: TRBD1; V gene: TRBV11-2; CDR3 length: 15; clone size: NA; J gene: TRBJ1-5; CDR3 DNA: TGTGCCAGCAGCTCGGACAGGGGTCGCAATCAGCCCCAGCATTTT; CDR3 protein: CASSSDRGRNQPQHF
D gene: NA; V gene: TRBV7-9; CDR3 length: 15; clone size: NA; J gene: TRBJ1-1; CDR3 DNA: TGTGCCAGCCGCCTAACTAGGGGGGGAAACACTGAAGCTTTCTTT; CDR3 protein: CASRLTRGGNTEAFF
D gene: NA; V gene: TRBV7-9; CDR3 length: 14; clone size: once; J gene: TRBJ2-5; CDR3 DNA: TGTGCCAGCAGCTTACCGTGGACAGAAGAGACCCAGTACTTC; CDR3 protein: CASSLPWTEETQYF
D gene: NA; V gene: TRBV28; CDR3 length: 15; clone size: NA; J gene: TRBJ2-7; CDR3 DNA: TGTGCCAGCATGGGTACCGGGGGAGCTATCTACGAGCAGTACTTC; CDR3 protein: CASMGTGGAIYEQYF
D gene: TRBD2; V gene: TRBV9; CDR3 length: 14; clone size: NA; J gene: TRBJ2-4; CDR3 DNA: TGTGCCAGCAGCGTACAGGGAGGGTCAACCATTCAGTACTTC; CDR3 protein: CASSVQGGSTIQYF
D gene: TRBD2; V gene: TRBV10-1; CDR3 length: 14; clone size: NA; J gene: TRBJ2-1; CDR3 DNA: TGCGCCAGCAGTGAAAGCGGGAGAAACAATGAGCAGTTCTTC; CDR3 protein: CASSESGRNNEQFF
D gene: TRBD1; V gene: TRBV27; CDR3 length: 13; clone size: NA; J gene: TRBJ2-7; CDR3 DNA: TGTGCCAGCAGTCACCACCCTCGGGACAGTAGGGACTTC; CDR3 protein: CASSHHPRDSRDF
D gene: TRBD1; V gene: TRBV7-2; CDR3 length: 14; clone size: few; J gene: TRBJ1-2; CDR3 DNA: TGTGCCAGCAGCCGCGGACAGGCTAACTATGGCTACACCTTC; CDR3 protein: CASSRGQANYGYTF
D gene: TRBD2; V gene: TRBV4-2; CDR3 length: 17; clone size: NA; J gene: TRBJ2-3; CDR3 DNA: TGTGCCAGCAGCCAAGATCTTCGGCCTAGCGGGGGAGATACGCAGTATTTT; CDR3 protein: CASSQDLRPSGGDTQYF
D gene: TRBD2; V gene: TRBV7-8; CDR3 length: 15; clone size: NA; J gene: TRBJ2-5; CDR3 DNA: TGTGCCAGCCGCGGACAAGCGGGAGCCAGGGAGACCCAGTACTTC; CDR3 protein: CASRGQAGARETQYF
D gene: NA; V gene: TRBV12-3/TRBV12-4; CDR3 length: 11; clone size: NA; J gene: TRBJ1-3; CDR3 DNA: TGTGCCAGCGGGGGGGGAAACACCATATATTTT; CDR3 protein: CASGGGNTIYF
D gene: NA; V gene: TRBV28; CDR3 length: 14; clone size: few; J gene: TRBJ2-3; CDR3 DNA: TGTGCCAGCAGTTTTGTGAGGGTTCCAGATACGCAGTATTTT; CDR3 protein: CASSFVRVPDTQYF
D gene: NA; V gene: TRBV28; CDR3 length: 12; clone size: NA; J gene: TRBJ2-7; CDR3 DNA: TGTGCCAGCAGTGAACAGGGAAACGAGCAGTACTTC; CDR3 protein: CASSEQGNEQYF
D gene: TRBD1; V gene: TRBV30; CDR3 length: 16; clone size: NA; J gene: TRBJ1-1; CDR3 DNA: TGTGCCTGGAATGAACCGGGACAGGGGACCTACACTGAAGCTTTCTTT; CDR3 protein: CAWNEPGQGTYTEAFF
D gene: NA; V gene: TRBV9; CDR3 length: 14; clone size: NA; J gene: TRBJ2-3; CDR3 DNA: TGTGCCAGCAGCGGGGCTTCTAGCACAGATACGCAGTATTTT; CDR3 protein: CASSGASSTDTQYF
D gene: NA; V gene: TRBV18; CDR3 length: 13; clone size: NA; J gene: TRBJ2-1; CDR3 DNA: TGTGCCAGCTCACCGGGGGGTCGGAATGAGCAGTTCTTC; CDR3 protein: CASSPGGRNEQFF
D gene: TRBD1; V gene: TRBV15; CDR3 length: 17; clone size: once; J gene: TRBJ1-1; CDR3 DNA: TGTGCCACCAGCAGCCCCGGGACAGGGCTTATGAACACTGAAGCTTTCTTT; CDR3 protein: CATSSPGTGLMNTEAFF
D gene: NA; V gene: TRBV21-1; CDR3 length: 12; clone size: NA; J gene: TRBJ2-1; CDR3 DNA: TGTGCCAGCAGCCGGGGGGGGCAGGGCCAGTTCTTC; CDR3 protein: CASSRGGQGQFF
D gene: NA; V gene: TRBV9; CDR3 length: 15; clone size: NA; J gene: TRBJ2-3; CDR3 DNA: TGTGCCAGCAGCGTGGGGGCCCCAGCAACAGATACGCAGTATTTT; CDR3 protein: CASSVGAPATDTQYF
D gene: TRBD2; V gene: TRBV4-3; CDR3 length: 17; clone size: few; J gene: TRBJ2-1; CDR3 DNA: TGCGCCAGCAGCCAAAATTTTCAGCGGGAGTATAAGAATGAGCAGTTCTTC; CDR3 protein: CASSQNFQREYKNEQFF
D gene: NA; V gene: TRBV5-1; CDR3 length: 14; clone size: NA; J gene: TRBJ1-4; CDR3 DNA: TGCGCCAGCAGCTCGGACTACGGGGGGGAAAAACTGTTTTTT; CDR3 protein: CASSSDYGGEKLFF
D gene: NA; V gene: TRBV29-1; CDR3 length: 11; clone size: NA; J gene: TRBJ2-7; CDR3 DNA: TGCAGCGGTACGGAGTCCTACGAGCAGTACTTC; CDR3 protein: CSGTESYEQYF
D gene: NA; V gene: TRBV9; CDR3 length: 13; clone size: NA; J gene: TRBJ2-7; CDR3 DNA: TGTGCCAGCAGCCCCTCTACTCTCTACGAGCAGTACTTC; CDR3 protein: CASSPSTLYEQYF
D gene: NA; V gene: TRBV19; CDR3 length: 11; clone size: NA; J gene: TRBJ1-5; CDR3 DNA: TGTGCCAGTCATCCCCCCCAGCCCCAGCATTTT; CDR3 protein: CASHPPQPQHF
D gene: TRBD2; V gene: TRBV5-8; CDR3 length: 15; clone size: NA; J gene: TRBJ2-7; CDR3 DNA: TGTGCCAGCAGCCCTAGCGGGAGTCTCTCCTACGAGCAGTACTTC; CDR3 protein: CASSPSGSLSYEQYF
D gene: NA; V gene: TRBV9; CDR3 length: 14; clone size: NA; J gene: TRBJ2-5; CDR3 DNA: TGTGCCAGCAGCGTAGGGGCAACCCAAGAGACCCAGTACTTC; CDR3 protein: CASSVGATQETQYF
D gene: TRBD1; V gene: TRBV6-1; CDR3 length: 15; clone size: few; J gene: TRBJ1-4; CDR3 DNA: TGTGCCAGCAGTGAAGCGAGTACAGGGGGCGGGAAACTGTTTTTT; CDR3 protein: CASSEASTGGGKLFF